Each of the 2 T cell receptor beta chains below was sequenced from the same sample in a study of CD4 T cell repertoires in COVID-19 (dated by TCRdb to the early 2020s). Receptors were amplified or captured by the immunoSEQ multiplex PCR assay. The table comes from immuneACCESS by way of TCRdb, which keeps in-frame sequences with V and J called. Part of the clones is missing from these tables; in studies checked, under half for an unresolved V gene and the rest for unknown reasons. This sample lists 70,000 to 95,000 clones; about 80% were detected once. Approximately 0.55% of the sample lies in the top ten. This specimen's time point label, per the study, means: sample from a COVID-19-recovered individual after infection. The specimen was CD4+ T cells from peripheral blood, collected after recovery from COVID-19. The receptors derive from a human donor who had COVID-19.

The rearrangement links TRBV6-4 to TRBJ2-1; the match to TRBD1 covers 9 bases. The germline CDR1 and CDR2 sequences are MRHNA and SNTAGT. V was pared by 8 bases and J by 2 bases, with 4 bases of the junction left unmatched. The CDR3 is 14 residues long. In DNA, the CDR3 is TGTGCCAGCGCCCGGGACAGGGCCTACAATGAGCAGTTCTTC. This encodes CASARDRAYNEQFF.

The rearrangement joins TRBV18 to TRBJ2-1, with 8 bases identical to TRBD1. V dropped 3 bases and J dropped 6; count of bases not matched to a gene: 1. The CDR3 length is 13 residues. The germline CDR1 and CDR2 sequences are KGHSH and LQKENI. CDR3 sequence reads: CASSPGQANEQFF. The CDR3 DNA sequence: TGTGCCAGCTCACCGGGACAGGCCAATGAGCAGTTCTTC. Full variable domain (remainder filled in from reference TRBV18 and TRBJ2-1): NAGVMQNPRHLVRRRGQEARLRCSPMKGHSHVYWYRQLPEEGLKFMVYLQKENIIDESGMPKERFSAEFPKEGPSILRIQQVVRGDSAAYFCASSPGQANEQFFGPGTRLTVL.